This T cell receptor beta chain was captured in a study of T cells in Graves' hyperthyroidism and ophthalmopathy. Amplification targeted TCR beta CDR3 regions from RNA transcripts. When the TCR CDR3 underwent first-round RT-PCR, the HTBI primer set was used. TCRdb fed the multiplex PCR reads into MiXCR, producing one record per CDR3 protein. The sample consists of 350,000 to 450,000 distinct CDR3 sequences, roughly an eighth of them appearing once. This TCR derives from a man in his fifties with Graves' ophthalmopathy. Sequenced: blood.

The CDR3 sequence: CASSQARLAHEQFF. CDR3 nucleotide sequence: TGCGCCAGCAGCCAAGCGAGACTAGCGCATGAGCAGTTCTTC. The rearrangement joins TRBV4-1 to TRBJ2-1; 8 bases align to TRBD2. Germline V gives CDR1 MGHRA, CDR2 YSYEKL. The CDR3 covers 14 residues. J gave up 8 bases and V 1 base, and 4 bases lay outside the gene matches.